The rows below give T cell receptor beta chains drawn from one sample of a study of shared clonotypes between healthy human individuals. Generated by immunoSEQ multiplex PCR, the TCRdb table keeps only in-frame clones and is missing some. The sample has about 590,000 clones, roughly 95% seen once. Source material: naive CD8+ T cells sorted from blood. Receptors originate from a woman aged 25 to 39 in good health. Both conserved end residues are part of each CDR3. The D gene is left open where the match is weak. Clone size, where shown, is once, few, many, or a class for clones that have expanded.

d_gene	v_gene	abundance	j_gene	CDR3nt	CDR3aa
.	TRBV29-1	.	TRBJ2-2	TGCAGCGTCGACCGGGGGACCGGGGAGCTGTTTTTT	CSVDRGTGELFF
.	TRBV28	.	TRBJ1-2	TGTGCCAGCAGTTTATCCCCAGTCTATAGCTATGGCTACACCTTC	CASSLSPVYSYGYTF
.	TRBV29-1	.	TRBJ1-1	TGCAGCGTTCCCTTAGGAGACATGAACACTGAAGCTTTCTTT	CSVPLGDMNTEAFF
.	TRBV13	few	TRBJ1-1	TGTGCCAGCTTAACTGGAGAAGGAGGGAGGAACACTGAAGCTTTCTTT	CASLTGEGGRNTEAFF
.	TRBV6-5	.	TRBJ1-2	TGTGCCAGCAGTTCCTGGACAGCATATGGCTACACCTTC	CASSSWTAYGYTF
TRBD2	TRBV19	once	TRBJ2-5	TGTGCCAGTAGTATACTAGCGGGAGGCCTCGAGACCCAGTACTTC	CASSILAGGLETQYF
.	TRBV7-9	.	TRBJ1-1	TGTGCCAGCAGCCACAGGGAAAAGATTGCTGAAGCTTTCTTT	CASSHREKIAEAFF
TRBD2	TRBV9	.	TRBJ2-7	TGTGCCAGCAGCGTAGAGGTCGGGGGGACCTACGAGCAGTACTTC	CASSVEVGGTYEQYF
TRBD2	TRBV6-1	.	TRBJ2-3	TGTGCCGGCAGTATACTAGCGGGAGAGACAGATACGCAGTATTTT	CAGSILAGETDTQYF
.	TRBV2	few	TRBJ1-2	TGTGCCAGCAGTGTAAAGGGGGGCTATGGCTACACCTTC	CASSVKGGYGYTF
.	TRBV6-1	.	TRBJ2-1	TGTGCCAGCAGCCTACGGACTATGAATGAGCAGTTCTTC	CASSLRTMNEQFF
.	TRBV7-9	.	TRBJ2-5	TGTGCCAGCAGCTCGACAAGACAGTCCCAAGAGACCCAGTACTTC	CASSSTRQSQETQYF
TRBD1	TRBV2	.	TRBJ1-2	TGTGCCAGCAGTACCCCTGACAGGGAGGTAAACTATGGCTACACCTTC	CASSTPDREVNYGYTF
.	TRBV27	.	TRBJ2-1	TGTGCCAGCAGTTTACTAGCGTACAATGAGCAGTTCTTC	CASSLLAYNEQFF
.	TRBV15	.	TRBJ1-4	TGTGCCACCAGCAGAGAATTACCTTCCGAAAAACTGTTTTTT	CATSRELPSEKLFF
.	TRBV19	.	TRBJ1-5	TGTGCCAGTAGTCCCGACGACGGCGATAATCAGCCCCAGCATTTT	CASSPDDGDNQPQHF
.	TRBV29-1	.	TRBJ2-1	TGCAGCGAGGGGACCAACAATGAGCAGTTCTTC	CSEGTNNEQFF
.	TRBV28	.	TRBJ1-5	TGTGCCAGCAGTTTAAGTTGGCAGGGAGGAAATCAGCCCCAGCATTTT	CASSLSWQGGNQPQHF
.	TRBV19	.	TRBJ2-3	TGTGCCAGTAGTATAGATCAGGGCCTCATGACAGATACGCAGTATTTT	CASSIDQGLMTDTQYF
TRBD1	TRBV10-3	.	TRBJ1-2	TGTGCCACCAATAGCCCGGGACAGGAATATGGCTACACCTTC	CATNSPGQEYGYTF
.	TRBV27	.	TRBJ1-1	TGTGCCAGCAGTTTACCGGGGGTGAACACTGAAGCTTTCTTT	CASSLPGVNTEAFF
TRBD1	TRBV11-2	.	TRBJ2-1	TGTGCCAGCAGTACCGGGACAGGGGGATCCAATGAGCAGTTCTTC	CASSTGTGGSNEQFF
.	TRBV9	.	TRBJ1-1	TGTGCCAGCAGCCCGCAGAGGACGAGAACTGAAGCTTTCTTT	CASSPQRTRTEAFF
.	TRBV7-3	.	TRBJ2-7	TGCGCCAGCAGCCTCGTCGATCGCAAGGGCTACGAGCAGTACTTC	CASSLVDRKGYEQYF
TRBD2	TRBV5-6	.	TRBJ2-1	TGTGCCAGCAGCACCGGGACTAGCGGCTACAATGAGCAGTTCTTC	CASSTGTSGYNEQFF
.	TRBV18	.	TRBJ2-7	TGTGCCAGCTCACCACCTTCCTACGAGCAGTACTTC	CASSPPSYEQYF